Presented here are 30 T cell receptor beta chains from one specimen sequenced in a study of blood T cell repertoires in COVID-19. The repertoire was sequenced with immunoSEQ multiplex PCR; TCRdb's copy has only in-frame clones and lacks some. The table records about 190,000 clones, nearly 90% of them present only once. The sample consisted of peripheral blood. Receptors were obtained from a man aged 45-65 years with acute or convalescent COVID-19.

The chain links TRBV4-1 to TRBJ2-3, with 9 bases that match TRBD2. Germline V CDR1 and CDR2: MGHRA, YSYEKL. The CDR3 is made up of 16 amino acids. J lost 3 bases, V lost 4 bases, and 8 bases had no gene match. CDR3 sequence (DNA): TGCGCCAGCAGCCCGTTCGGTAGCGGGAGTACAGATACGCAGTATTTT. It encodes CASSPFGSGSTDTQYF.

The CDR3 reads CASSEDGDGEAFF. The CDR3, as DNA: TGCGCCAGCAGTGAGGACGGAGACGGTGAAGCTTTCTTT. V usage is TRBV10-1 and J usage is TRBJ1-1; D not resolved. The CDR3 has 13 amino acids. The V end was cut by 2 bases, the J end by 7 bases, with 11 bases between. Germline V gene lookup returns CDR1 WNHNN and CDR2 SYGVQD (reference sequence).

This rearrangement joins TRBV27 to TRBJ1-4, with 8 bases identical to TRBD1. The ends lost 5 bases at V and 6 bases at J; junction bases unmatched: 17. This CDR3 is 18 amino acids long. Per the germline V gene, CDR1 is MNHEY and CDR2 is SMNVEV (reference sequence). Here the CDR3 reads CASSPRQGKVVFHEKLFF. CDR3 DNA sequence: TGTGCCAGCAGTCCAAGACAGGGGAAGGTGGTATTTCATGAAAAACTGTTTTTT.

This chain links TRBV3-1 (or the pseudogene TRBV3-2) with TRBJ1-6; no clear D gene. There are 15 residues in the CDR3. Trimming took off 1 base at V and 6 bases at J, with 10 bases between the two ends. The germline CDR1 and CDR2 sequences are LGHDT and YNNKEL (reference sequence). CDR3 loop: CASSQGSTSNSPLHF. CDR3 sequence (DNA): TGTGCCAGCAGCCAAGGGTCTACTTCTAATTCACCCCTCCACTTT.

This chain connects TRBV20-1 to TRBJ1-1, with a weak D call TRBD1 (6 bases). This CDR3 has 15 residues. V shed 3 bases and J shed 0 bases, with 14 bases lying between them. Germline V gives CDR1 DFQATT, CDR2 SNEGSKA (reference sequence). The CDR3 sequence: CSASTRGLMNTEAFF. The CDR3 DNA follows: TGCAGTGCTAGTACCAGGGGCCTAATGAACACTGAAGCTTTCTTT.

This chain links TRBV7-8 with TRBJ2-2; 13 bases align to TRBD2. This CDR3 region has 15 residues. The germline gives CDR1 SGHVS, CDR2 FQNEAQ. The ends lost 5 bases at V and 11 bases at J; junction bases unmatched: 8. The CDR3 coding sequence is TGTGCCAGCAGCCCCAGGGGACTAGCGGGGTTTGAGCTGTTTTTT. Protein product: CASSPRGLAGFELFF.

The rearrangement joins TRBV19 to TRBJ1-5; 9 bases agree with TRBD1. The J segment lost 0 bases and the V segment lost 4 bases, leaving 19 bases of the junction unmatched. The germline V gene encodes CDR1 LNHDA and CDR2 SQIVND (reference sequence). The CDR3 totals 21 residues. CDR3 protein: CASSSTGGTSFSTYSNQPQHF. In DNA form, the CDR3 reads TGTGCCAGTAGTAGCACAGGGGGCACATCTTTTTCTACGTATAGCAATCAGCCCCAGCATTTT.

This clone was counted once. V is TRBV6-2 or TRBV6-3 and J is TRBJ1-5; the D is unclear. V dropped 4 bases and J dropped 0 bases, with 10 bases sitting between them. The CDR3 runs to 15 residues. Germline CDR1 reads MNHEY; CDR2 reads SVGEGT. CDR3 protein: CASSLPGISNQPQHF. The DNA for the CDR3 is TGTGCCAGCAGTTTGCCCGGGATTAGCAATCAGCCCCAGCATTTT.

This rearrangement joins TRBV2 to TRBJ1-5, with D possibly matching TRBD1 (5 bases). This CDR3 spans 15 amino acids. V lost 2 bases, J lost 4 bases, and 12 bases lay in between. CDR1 SNHLY and CDR2 FYNNEI come from the germline V gene. The CDR3 bases are TGTGCCAGCAGTGAATCAGGGCCAGCGAATCAGCCCCAGCATTTT. Translated: CASSESGPANQPQHF.

The rearrangement links TRBV29-1 to TRBJ2-1; tentative D call: TRBD1 (5 bases). The V gene lost 8 bases and the J gene lost 5 bases, with 13 bases spanning the gap. CDR1 and CDR2 from the germline V gene are SQVTM and ANQGSEA. The CDR3 contains 12 residues. The CDR3 is CSPKVGDNEQFF. In DNA, the CDR3 is TGCAGCCCAAAGGTAGGGGACAATGAGCAGTTCTTC.

The J gene is TRBJ2-1, the V gene TRBV7-2; D possibly corresponds to TRBD1 (5 bases). Germline V gives CDR1 SGHTA, CDR2 FQGNSA. The CDR3 consists of 16 residues. Trimming took off 1 base at V and 7 bases at J, with 17 bases between the two ends. The CDR3 bases are TGTGCCAGCAGCTTAGTTTTCCAGGGATGGAAGAATGAGCAGTTCTTC. This sequence encodes CASSLVFQGWKNEQFF.

CDR3 sequence (DNA): TGTGCCAGCAGCTTAGTAGCAGTTTCGCGGGGCGAGCAGTACTTC. Translated, it gives CASSLVAVSRGEQYF. The J gene is TRBJ2-7, the V gene TRBV7-2; weak D call: TRBD2 (6 bases). The germline V and J ends were trimmed by 1 base and 6 bases, with 16 bases remaining between them. The CDR3 is made up of 15 amino acids. Germline loops: CDR1 SGHTA, CDR2 FQGNSA.

V usage is TRBV2 and J usage is TRBJ2-2, with D perhaps matching TRBD2 (7 bases). V gave up 8 bases and J gave up 5 bases, with 9 bases separating them. The CDR3 extends over 12 amino acids. Germline assignment: CDR1 SNHLY and CDR2 FYNNEI. The CDR3 region is CASGRGTGELFF. The CDR3 DNA sequence: TGTGCCAGCGGGAGGGGGACCGGGGAGCTGTTTTTT.

This chain links TRBV6-5 with TRBJ2-2; D unresolved. With 7 bases removed from V and 3 bases from J, the gap between germline ends came to 12 bases. There are 14 residues in the CDR3. From germline, CDR1 is MNHEY and CDR2 SVGAGI. CDR3 nucleotide sequence: TGTGCCAGCAAGAGTCTCCCGGACACCGGGGAGCTGTTTTTT. It is translated as CASKSLPDTGELFF.

This chain joins TRBV20-1 and TRBJ2-7, with D hard to call. Trimming removed 3 bases at V and 4 bases at J, with 4 bases between. Looked up from germline, CDR1 is DFQATT and CDR2 is SNEGSKA (reference sequence). The CDR3 is 10 amino acids. As DNA, the CDR3 is TGCAGTGCTAGGGAGTACGAGCAGTACTTC. This encodes CSAREYEQYF.

The chain employs TRBV5-1 and TRBJ1-1; 7 bases line up with TRBD1. This CDR3 is built from 15 residues. The germline CDR1 and CDR2 sequences are SGHRS and YFSETQ. Trimming at V came to 0 bases and at J to 1 base, leaving 3 bases not matched to a gene. In DNA, the CDR3 is TGCGCCAGCAGCTTGGGGACAGGATCGAACACTGAAGCTTTCTTT. Translation gives CASSLGTGSNTEAFF.

The chain has TRBV19 and TRBJ1-5, with D hard to call. Germline V CDR1 and CDR2: LNHDA, SQIVND (reference sequence). This CDR3 comprises 14 residues. V was pared by 3 bases and J by 10 bases, with 16 bases between. The chain's CDR3 is CASSIEVNMNPQHF. For the CDR3, the DNA is TGTGCCAGTAGTATTGAGGTCAACATGAATCCCCAGCATTTT.

This chain uses TRBV5-6 with TRBJ2-2; D is perhaps TRBD2 (5 bases). The CDR3 spans 14 residues. Trimming removed 0 bases from V and 4 bases from J, with 7 bases in between. From germline, CDR1 is SGHDT and CDR2 YYEEEE. The CDR3 DNA is TGTGCCAGCAGCTTGGTACGGGGCACCGGGGAGCTGTTTTTT. Amino acids: CASSLVRGTGELFF.

V and J are TRBV19 and TRBJ1-5; TRBD1 is a possible D gene (6 bases). The V gene lost 5 bases and the J gene lost 6 bases, with 14 bases spanning the gap. Per germline, CDR1 LNHDA and CDR2 SQIVND (reference sequence). This CDR3 has 14 residues. The CDR3 spells CASSLTGPGQPQHF. In DNA, the CDR3 is TGTGCCAGTAGTCTAACAGGGCCCGGTCAGCCCCAGCATTTT.

The genes are TRBV27 and TRBJ2-1; 11 nucleotides align to TRBD2. The V gene's germline CDR1 is MNHEY and CDR2 SMNVEV (reference sequence). The CDR3 extends over 16 amino acids. The junction had 6 bases not matched to a gene; V was cut back by 5 bases and J by 3 bases. The DNA for the CDR3 is TGTGCCAGCAGTCCAACTAGCGGGAGAGGCTACAATGAGCAGTTCTTC. This translates into CASSPTSGRGYNEQFF.

The V gene is TRBV28, the J gene TRBJ1-3; D uncertain. The V end was cut by 3 bases, the J end by 0 bases, with 18 bases between. Germline CDR1 is MDHEN and CDR2 is SYDVKM. There are 18 residues in the CDR3. The DNA for the CDR3 is TGTGCCAGCAGTTTGTTGCCCACAGCAGATGACTCTGGAAACACCATATATTTT. Protein sequence: CASSLLPTADDSGNTIYF.

The chain combines TRBV3-1 (or the pseudogene TRBV3-2) with TRBJ2-6; 15 nucleotides align to TRBD2. From germline, CDR1 is LGHDT and CDR2 YNNKEL (reference sequence). This CDR3 is built from 18 residues. V shed 5 bases, J shed 0 bases, and the junction held 2 bases outside the gene matches. The CDR3 DNA reads as TGTGCCAGCAGCTTGGGACTAGCGGGGGGCTCTGGGGCCAACGTCCTGACTTTC. This codes for CASSLGLAGGSGANVLTF.

This sequence joins TRBV6-5 and TRBJ1-1; D not certain. The CDR3 consists of 13 residues. The V gene lost 0 bases and the J gene lost 10 bases, with 12 bases spanning the gap. Germline-derived CDR1 and CDR2 are MNHEY and SVGAGI. The CDR3 DNA reads as TGTGCCAGCAGTTACTCGGTATTCGGTCCAGCTTTCTTT. This gives the protein CASSYSVFGPAFF.

The chain carries TRBV15 and TRBJ1-1; D gene uncertain. The CDR3 sequence is 11 residues long. Trimming cost V 6 bases and J 3 bases, with 5 bases left between them. CDR1 LNHNV and CDR2 YYDKDF come from the germline V gene (reference sequence). DNA of the CDR3: TGTGCCACCAGGGGCTACACTGAAGCTTTCTTT. As protein: CATRGYTEAFF.

The chain uses TRBV4-3 and TRBJ2-5, with 12 bases identical to TRBD1. The trim removed 1 base at V and 0 bases at J, leaving 9 bases unmatched. Germline lookup yields CDR1 LGHNA and CDR2 YSLEER. This CDR3 has 19 residues. The DNA of the CDR3 is TGCGCCAGCAGCCAAGCCGGGGGACAGGGGGCTTGGTACCAAGAGACCCAGTACTTC. It specifies CASSQAGGQGAWYQETQYF.

V gene TRBV5-4 combines with J gene TRBJ2-2, with 9 bases lining up with TRBD2. The length of the CDR3 is 16 residues. The germline CDR1 and CDR2 sequences are SGHNT and YYREEE (reference sequence). The V gene end was trimmed by 4 bases and the J gene end by 0 bases; junction bases not matched to a gene: 4. CDR3 in DNA: TGTGCCAGCAGCGGTTCTAGCGGGGCGAACACCGGGGAGCTGTTTTTT. This encodes CASSGSSGANTGELFF.

The chain recombines TRBV29-1 with TRBJ1-1; D is unclear. The germline gives CDR1 SQVTM, CDR2 ANQGSEA. This CDR3 region has 13 residues. Trimming stripped 1 base from V and 2 bases from J, with 8 bases between. CDR3 in DNA: TGCAGCGTTGAAGTCTTGGCAAACACTGAAGCTTTCTTT. It codes for CSVEVLANTEAFF.

This chain links TRBV7-8 with TRBJ2-7; 9 bases are shared with TRBD1. V trimming: 5 bases; J trimming: 2 bases; junction bases outside the gene matches: 13. The germline V gene encodes CDR1 SGHVS and CDR2 FQNEAQ. The CDR3 consists of 17 residues. CDR3: CASSPASGTGSPYEQYF. CDR3 DNA: TGTGCCAGCAGCCCAGCCTCCGGGACAGGGTCGCCCTACGAGCAGTACTTC.

This clone occurred once. The V gene is TRBV30, the J gene TRBJ1-1; 8 bases align to TRBD1. V lost 1 base to trimming and J lost 6 bases; unmatched junction nucleotides: 1. The CDR3 length is 12 residues. Germline CDR1 and CDR2: GTSNPN and SVGIG (reference sequence). The CDR3 sequence is CAWSEQGAEAFF. The CDR3 bases are TGTGCCTGGAGTGAACAGGGGGCTGAAGCTTTCTTT. The complete variable domain, with remaining parts taken from reference TRBV30 and TRBJ1-1, reads SQTIHQWPATLVQPVGSPLSLECTVEGTSNPNLYWYRQAAGRGLQLLFYSVGIGQISSEVPQNLSASRPQDRQFILSSKKLLLSDSGFYLCAWSEQGAEAFFGQGTRLTVV.

This rearrangement joins TRBV28 to TRBJ1-6, with 7 bases aligning to TRBD1. Germline V CDR1 and CDR2: MDHEN, SYDVKM. The V gene end was trimmed by 9 bases and the J gene end by 6 bases; junction bases not matched to a gene: 5. This CDR3 is built from 13 residues. The CDR3, as DNA: TGTGCCAGTGTCGACAGGGTTAATTCACCCCTCCACTTT. Amino acid sequence: CASVDRVNSPLHF.